This T cell receptor beta chain was sequenced for a study of cytomegalovirus exposure and HLA in healthy donors (dated by TCRdb to the late 2010s). Study-wide context: In an earlier analysis of roughly 500 of the donors, less than 350 Gb of sequence data and roughly 100 million unique TCR beta sequences from about 180 million T cells were reported. Approximately 300 gigabases of sequencing data and tens of millions of unique TCR sequences made up an early release that covered some 640 HLA-typed donors. The genetic ancestry cluster associated with self-reported Caucasian donors included over 80% of the approximately 430 genotyped donors. The aim of the study was to test whether cataloging public T cell receptors could identify signatures of past pathogen exposure. The T cell repertoires of 666 subjects were profiled by immunosequencing and related to cytomegalovirus serostatus. Along with the approximately 650-subject first cohort, a separate validation cohort of 120 different subjects was used. High-throughput TCR immunosequencing, statistical association of individual TCRs with disease status, and machine learning were combined to predict cytomegalovirus infection status. To study patterns of TCR occurrence, a later analysis re-analyzed previously published TCR beta repertoires from several hundred donors and added high-resolution HLA genotyping. In the later analysis, no new phenotypic data were used to find candidate immune exposures; instead, reliance was placed on TCR beta sequences and their occurrence across donors. In an earlier analysis of 550 to 700 of the donors, high-throughput TCR beta sequencing was used to judge whether each TCR beta V gene segment behaved as functional or pseudogenic. Donor age, sex, ethnicity and CMV serostatus were compiled together with the repertoire data. Genome-wide SNP genotypes for about 60% of the roughly 700 donors were used in a later genetic analysis, which treated that subset as a discovery cohort. Every repertoire in the discovery cohort had been generated on one and the same sequencing platform. HLA typing covered class I and class II loci at four-digit resolution. Typing coverage differed by locus: A, B, C, DRB1 and DQB1 were typed in about 620-640 donors, DQA1 in 522, DPA1 in some 570, and DPB1 in 472. Because of strong linkage in the cohort, roughly five DR-DQ haplotypes were treated as single units for association and clustering. Among 300 to 500 genotyped donors of the cohort, an average of around 250,000 unique TCR beta nucleotide sequences was sequenced per donor, of which about 19% were non-productive.

As to this clone: Which antigen it targets is not known.

What the work shows at the level of the full study, not this receptor alone: The classifier was reported to diagnose cytomegalovirus status with high specificity and sensitivity in both the original cohort and the validation cohort. Roughly 15 rarely observed V segments, including chromosome 9 orphons, were excluded from the earlier analysis of some 590 of the donors because counts were too low. A later analysis reported that several top co-occurrence clusters appeared linked to parvovirus B19, influenza, CMV and Epstein-Barr virus. A later analysis found that most CMV-associated TCR beta chains appeared HLA-restricted, with HLA associations seemingly driven largely by CMV exposure. Specific HLA alleles were associated with roughly 16,000 TCR beta sequences at a false discovery rate of 0.05 in a later analysis. A few of the identified cytomegalovirus-associated TCR beta chains were confirmed in vitro to be specific for cytomegalovirus antigens. A later analysis found that TCR association rates varied across HLA loci, with DRB1 alleles showing the most associated TCRs and HLA-C alleles the fewest. In a later genetic analysis, a missense DCLRE1C variant was associated with V-gene and J-gene trimming of TCR beta chains, and the association was replicated in an independent cohort. Immune exposure information for the cohort was limited to CMV serostatus. An earlier analysis of around 540 of the donors showed that most TCR beta V segments appeared in productive rearrangements either about 87% or about 30% of the time, which broadly matched IMGT annotations. When HLA alleles, especially DR and DQ, strongly co-occurred, attributing TCR associations to individual alleles was difficult. Most TCR sequences were seen in very few donors, while some public TCRs were found in many individuals. Because HLA typing was unavailable for some donors at each locus, only the typed subset was used in association tests. The study gave a list of under 200 TCR beta chains associated with cytomegalovirus. The 87-base-pair reads could not distinguish some IMGT-functional V segments, including TRBV6-2 and TRBV6-3, so those segments were excluded. In this cohort, only TCR beta chains were sequenced, and detectable features were limited by the absence of alpha or paired-chain data. In a later genetic analysis, fewer N-insertions in productive TCRs were reported among donors in an Asian-associated ancestry cluster than the approximately 710-donor mean. Linkage disequilibrium might explain the correlated functional status among segregating V segments, but an unknown experimental factor could not be excluded. A later analysis found that HLA-associated TCR beta chains were more clonally expanded and had lower generation probabilities than equally common non-associated chains. The presence/absence analyses assumed that sequencing depth was roughly uniform across donors, and that assumption may not be true. The authors suggested that the approach could potentially be generalized to other disease states and immunological phenotypes. A cluster of highly shared sequence variants was judged likely to represent a technical artifact of the sequencing pipeline. A further reported finding was that TCR beta sequences accurately predicted the HLA-A and HLA-B alleles for most subjects in the first cohort.

The CDR3 has 15 amino acids, counting the end cysteine and phenylalanine. CDR3 DNA only is kept here, 45 bases in frame from base 1. Taken from the germline V gene, the CDR1 and CDR2 loops are SQVTM and ANQGSEA. Cut back by 0 bases and 0 bases, the V and J ends lie 11 bases apart. The cohort comprised around 700 healthy bone marrow donors. Cohort members were all nominally healthy when sampled, although unrecorded immune exposures were likely present. The donor tested CMV seronegative, placing the donor among the approximately 360 seronegative members of the cohort. Every donor gave a peripheral blood sample, and the peripheral blood mononuclear cells from that sample were used for TCR beta sequencing. The Qiagen DNeasy Blood Extraction Kit was used to extract genomic DNA from the blood cell samples. Receptor amplification or capture employed the immunoSEQ multiplex PCR assay. The multiplex PCR relied on a mix of 60 forward primers for TCR Vbeta segments and 13 reverse primers for TCR Jbeta segments. A multiplex PCR assay on genomic DNA amplified the CDR3 region of rearranged TCR beta genes. The Illumina HiSeq System was used to sequence the amplified TCR beta libraries as 87-base-pair reads. The study's own analysis went as follows. Across the 600 to 700 repertoires, a later analysis counted 80 million or so unique TCR beta chains, roughly 11 million of which were shared by at least two donors. A nearest-neighbor algorithm error-corrected the raw reads and collapsed the reads into unique sequences, merging closely related sequences to remove PCR and sequencing errors. Alignment of CDR3 sequences to IMGT reference sequences was used to assign V, D and J gene segments. Each retained sequence needed at least a six-nucleotide match to both a V gene segment and a J gene segment. A rearrangement counted as productive if the CDR3 had no stop codons and remained in frame with V and J, and every other rearrangement counted as non-productive. Following IMGT convention, CDR3 was defined as the stretch from the second conserved V-encoded cysteine to the conserved J-encoded phenylalanine. The earlier analysis of some 550 of the donors excluded any sequence lacking an unambiguous match to a single V gene segment. An earlier analysis of fewer than 750 of the donors classified V segments as functional when productive rearrangements were above 56.7% and as segregating when the standard deviation between donors was above 5%. A statistical classification framework was developed to diagnose cytomegalovirus status using the catalog of TCR beta chain sequences. In a later analysis, V and J genes were assigned by comparing TCR nucleotide sequences against IMGT/GENE-DB human TR gene sequences. A later analysis assigned CDR3 sequences and most-parsimonious VDJ recombination scenarios with the TCRdist pipeline. In a later analysis, each TCR beta chain was defined by its CDR3 amino acid sequence together with its V-gene family, and reads without a unique V-gene family were excluded. A later analysis removed 592 highly shared, low-generation-probability nucleotide sequences to deal with suspected cross-contamination and a sequencing artifact. In a later analysis, a clonal expansion index was calculated for each public chain from normalized within-repertoire ranks of inferred template counts. Generation probabilities in a later analysis came from a VDJ recombination model fitted to out-of-frame rearrangements, and those results were checked against IGoR. In a later analysis, TCR-TCR, TCR-HLA and TCR-CMV co-occurrence was scored with hypergeometric tests, and a repertoire-size bias correction was applied to TCR pairs. To estimate false discovery rates, a later analysis permuted the HLA or CMV assignments 20 times. In a later analysis, co-occurring TCRs were grouped with DBSCAN, and TCRdist sequence similarity was added when clustering was performed within HLA-allele-positive subsets. Repertoires with fewer than 30,000 or more than 120,000 public chains, plus five repertoires with anomalous nucleotide sharing, were excluded from co-occurrence clustering. Imported from immuneACCESS, the table was reduced by TCRdb to in-frame sequences with V and J called. These copies leave out some clones; in studies compared against another copy, an unresolved V gene accounts for under half, and the cause of the remainder is not known. That table supplies the V and J calls and clone size; D and trimming were determined from the DNA. This sample's clone table shows around 45,000 clones. The ten largest clones capture roughly 17% of the sample.

This receptor was taken from a male donor in good health and CMV-seronegative. The chain links TRBV29-1 with TRBJ1-2, with no confidently assigned D gene. Source material: PBMCs. The DNA is as follows: TGCAGCGTTGAAGATGCTAAGACACCTAACTATGGCTACACCTTC. It specifies CSVEDAKTPNYGYTF.